Given below is one TCR beta chain in context. This sample is drawn from a study of control samples from healthy donors and cancer patients. TCRdb's table, derived via immunoSEQ multiplex PCR, lists solely in-frame clones and lacks some. This table has about 97,000 clones, 90% to 95% appearing once. V shed 7 bases and J 0 bases; nucleotides not matched to a gene: 5. This CDR3 has 15 amino acids. From germline, CDR1 is MGHRA and CDR2 YSYEKL. The clonotype was recovered from a woman aged 18-29 years in good health. What was sequenced was blood. This chain joins TRBV4-1 and TRBJ2-1; 8 nucleotides align to TRBD2. CDR3: CASNAGTSSYNEQFF. For the CDR3, the DNA is TGCGCCAGCAATGCGGGGACTAGCTCCTACAATGAGCAGTTCTTC.